Reported below is one T cell receptor (beta chain). Its antigen remains unknown. The CDR3 covers 19 residues. The source of the sample is a study of T cell repertoires in cytomegalovirus infection. The overall study: Newly reported HLA-C-restricted and thoroughly characterized HLA-B-restricted CMV epitopes were employed. Public TCR beta signatures marked donors with CMV infection and the matching HLA.

TCRdb reprocessed the reads with MiXCR, giving one entry per CDR3 protein. This table holds some 920,000 distinct CDR3 sequences, roughly 31% found once. The study's findings and limits: Accumulated public TCR beta family frequency recognized individuals carrying CMV together with the relevant HLA. In two of eight donors, the top clonotype was HLA-C-restricted CMV-specific.

Specimen: cultured CD8+ T cells from PBMCs, collected from culture after CMV antigen stimulation. The chain combines TRBV26 with TRBJ1-1; the D segment call TRBD1 is taken from the table without a DNA check. TRBV26 is an annotated pseudogene. This receptor was obtained from a human donor in good health (CMV status not recorded). Some clones in this sample may be carry-over from other donors' samples. CDR3 sequence: CASSDGTLDSAIANTEAFF. The CDR3 coding sequence is TGTGCCAGCAGTGATGGGACACTCGACTCCGCAATAGCGAACACTGAAGCTTTCTTT.